Below, 19 T cell receptor beta chains from the same sample are listed, as sequenced in a study of blood T cell repertoires in COVID-19. The method was immunoSEQ multiplex PCR; TCRdb's version includes in-frame clones alone and lacks a portion of them. Here the sample spans about 55,000 clones, 90% being singletons. Sequenced input: peripheral blood. The source of these receptors is a man aged 35 to 55 with acute or convalescent COVID-19.

V usage is TRBV9 and J usage is TRBJ2-7; 11 bases align to TRBD1. The germline V gene encodes CDR1 SGDLS and CDR2 YYNGEE. With V trimmed by 4 bases and J by 4 bases, 10 bases remained unmatched. The CDR3 runs 16 residues. The CDR3 DNA reads TGTGCCAGCAGCACCCGTCCCGGGACAGGGGGGTACGAGCAGTACTTC. This gives the protein CASSTRPGTGGYEQYF.

The chain is built from TRBV5-6 and TRBJ1-1; unclear D gene. Germline V CDR1 and CDR2: SGHDT, YYEEEE. The V gene lost 2 bases and the J gene lost 6 bases, with 8 bases spanning the gap. The length of the CDR3 is 12 residues. The CDR3 loop is CASSLRVAEAFF. CDR3 coding DNA: TGTGCCAGCAGCTTACGGGTGGCTGAAGCTTTCTTT.

This clone was counted only a few times. The chain employs TRBV11-2 and TRBJ1-2; 7 bases fit TRBD1. The CDR3 sequence is 15 residues long. Germline-derived CDR1 and CDR2 are SGHAT and FQNNGV. After removal of 4 bases from V and 2 bases from J, the junction contained 7 bases not matched to a gene. This CDR3 reads CASSSTGTVNYGYTF. CDR3 DNA sequence: TGTGCCAGCAGCTCCACCGGGACAGTGAACTATGGCTACACCTTC.

This chain uses TRBV4-3 with TRBJ1-6; TRBD1 aligns across 8 bases. This CDR3 region has 14 residues. Per germline, CDR1 LGHNA and CDR2 YSLEER. V gave up 3 bases and J gave up 9 bases; unmatched junction bases: 4. CDR3 sequence (DNA): TGCGCCAGCAGCCACAGGGGGCAGGGTTCACCCCTCCACTTT. This sequence encodes CASSHRGQGSPLHF.

CDR3 amino acids: CASSLISRGDGNTIYF. The CDR3 DNA sequence: TGCGCCAGCAGCTTGATTTCCAGGGGGGATGGAAACACCATATATTTT. The V and J genes are TRBV5-1 and TRBJ1-3; 7 bases are a match to TRBD1. The V gene's germline CDR1 is SGHRS and CDR2 YFSETQ. This CDR3 is 16 amino acids long. Trimming took 1 base from V and 3 from J; bases not matched to a gene: 7.

The rearrangement joins TRBV5-4 to TRBJ2-3; TRBD2 matches 7 bases. The CDR3 extends over 15 amino acids. V gave up 1 base and J gave up 4 bases; unmatched junction bases: 6. Germline values: CDR1 SGHNT, CDR2 YYREEE (reference sequence). CDR3 bases: TGTGCCAGCAGCTTGACGGGCGGGAGTGCAGATACGCAGTATTTT. This gives the protein CASSLTGGSADTQYF.

The rearrangement links TRBV6-6 to TRBJ1-2; tentative D call: TRBD1 (5 bases). V was cut by 5 bases and J by 6 bases, with 13 bases left in between. Per the germline V gene, CDR1 is MNHNY and CDR2 is SVGAGI (reference sequence). The CDR3 is 13 amino acids. The CDR3 loop reads CASSDRDSHGYTF. The CDR3 DNA is TGTGCCAGCAGTGACCGCGACAGCCATGGCTACACCTTC.

The chain uses TRBV4-2 and TRBJ2-3; 10 bases agree with TRBD1. The V segment lost 4 bases and the J segment 2 bases; nucleotides outside the gene matches: 6. This CDR3 is built from 16 residues. CDR1 LGHNA and CDR2 YNFKEQ come from the germline V gene. The CDR3 nucleotides read TGTGCCAGCAGCCTCGGCGGGACAGGGGTCACAGATACGCAGTATTTT. This encodes CASSLGGTGVTDTQYF.

The rearrangement uses TRBV28 and TRBJ1-4; D unresolved. Germline V CDR1 and CDR2: MDHEN, SYDVKM. The CDR3 consists of 15 residues. V was shortened by 6 bases and J by 7 bases, with 18 bases between the two germline ends. The CDR3 nucleotides are TGTGCCAGCAGATCTCCCGTGGGAGCAGGTGAAAAACTGTTTTTT. Translated, it gives CASRSPVGAGEKLFF. Filled out from reference TRBV28 and TRBJ1-4, the complete variable domain reads DVKVTQSSRYLVKRTGEKVFLECVQDMDHENMFWYRQDPGLGLRLIYFSYDVKMKEKGDIPEGYSVSREKKERFSLILESASTNQTSMYLCASRSPVGAGEKLFFGSGTQLSVL.

This rearrangement joins TRBV19 to TRBJ1-5; possibly TRBD1 for D (6 bases). The CDR3 runs 16 residues. From germline, CDR1 is LNHDA and CDR2 SQIVND (reference sequence). V was pared by 6 bases and J by 1 base, with 16 bases between. The CDR3 nucleotides are TGTGCCAGTAGGACCACGGGGACACTAAGCAATCAGCCCCAGCATTTT. It yields the protein CASRTTGTLSNQPQHF.

This chain connects TRBV13 to TRBJ2-5; D is possibly TRBD2 (6 bases). Germline loops: CDR1 PRHDT, CDR2 FYEKMQ (reference sequence). V gave up 0 bases and J gave up 2 bases, with 10 bases separating them. The CDR3 extends over 15 amino acids. DNA for the CDR3: TGTGCCAGCAGCTTAGGCCGGGACTTACAAGAGACCCAGTACTTC. It translates to CASSLGRDLQETQYF.

V gene TRBV5-4 combines with J gene TRBJ2-7, with a weak D call TRBD1 (5 bases). This CDR3 comprises 14 residues. Per the germline V gene, CDR1 is SGHNT and CDR2 is YYREEE (reference sequence). V was shortened by 4 bases and J by 4 bases, with 15 bases between the two germline ends. CDR3 in amino acids: CASSPGANGYEQYF. For the CDR3, the DNA is TGTGCCAGCAGCCCTGGGGCCAACGGTTACGAGCAGTACTTC.

This clone appeared a single time. The chain carries TRBV7-2 and TRBJ1-1; D is undetermined. V lost 0 bases and J 2 bases, leaving 7 bases between the germline ends. CDR1 is SGHTA and CDR2 is FQGNSA in the germline V gene. The CDR3 length is 14 residues. The CDR3 DNA reads as TGTGCCAGCAGCTTAGCGTCAACTAACACTGAAGCTTTCTTT. Residues: CASSLASTNTEAFF.

V usage is TRBV7-2 and J usage is TRBJ2-1; possibly TRBD2 for D (5 bases). The CDR3 spans 18 residues. The germline CDR1 and CDR2 sequences are SGHTA and FQGNSA. V was cut by 0 bases and J by 1 base, with 16 bases left in between. The CDR3 DNA is TGTGCCAGCAGCTTAGCGAATGAGGGCGGTTTGTCCTACAATGAGCAGTTCTTC. Encoded protein: CASSLANEGGLSYNEQFF. Full variable domain (missing parts from reference TRBV7-2 and TRBJ2-1): GAGVSQSPSNKVTEKGKDVELRCDPISGHTALYWYRQSLGQGLEFLIYFQGNSAPDKSGLPSDRFSAERTGGSVSTLTIQRTQQEDSAVYLCASSLANEGGLSYNEQFFGPGTRLTVL.

This clone was recorded once. The chain uses TRBV3-1 (or the pseudogene TRBV3-2) and TRBJ1-6; D is unclear. The CDR3 loop spans 12 amino acids. The V gene's germline CDR1 is LGHDT and CDR2 YNNKEL (reference sequence). Deletions cut 2 bases from V and 12 bases from J, with 8 bases between. The CDR3, as DNA: TGTGCCAGCAGCCAATTGAGGAAACCCCTCCACTTT. This encodes CASSQLRKPLHF.

The chain recombines TRBV21-1 with TRBJ2-2; the D call in the table, TRBD1, was not verified against the DNA. TRBV21-1 is an annotated pseudogene. CDR3 length: 19 residues. The CDR3 DNA is TGTGCCAGCAGCAAAGAACTGCGTGGGCAGGCAGACAACACCGGGGAGCTGTTTTTT. Protein: CASSKELRGQADNTGELFF.

The genes are TRBV5-1 and TRBJ2-1; 7 bases map to TRBD2. Germline V gene sequence: CDR1 SGHRS, CDR2 YFSETQ. The CDR3 consists of 14 residues. V lost 5 bases, J lost 8 bases, and 10 bases stayed unmatched. The CDR3 loop is CASSWRESLDEQFF. For the CDR3, the DNA is TGCGCCAGCAGTTGGCGGGAGTCGTTGGATGAGCAGTTCTTC.

V usage is TRBV19 and J usage is TRBJ2-7; TRBD2 might be the D (6 bases). Trimming cost V 3 bases and J 3 bases, with 9 bases left between them. This CDR3 is built from 13 residues. The germline V gene encodes CDR1 LNHDA and CDR2 SQIVND (reference sequence). DNA for the CDR3: TGTGCCAGTAGTATTATAGCGGACTACGAGCAGTACTTC. It codes for CASSIIADYEQYF.

The chain recombines TRBV19 with TRBJ2-5; the D gene is possibly TRBD1 (5 bases). The germline V and J ends were trimmed by 4 bases and 5 bases, with 5 bases remaining between them. Germline V lookup: CDR1 LNHDA, CDR2 SQIVND (reference sequence). The CDR3 has 11 amino acids. DNA for the CDR3: TGTGCCAGTAGTAACAGGGAGACCCAGTACTTC. Protein sequence: CASSNRETQYF.